The 24 T cell receptor beta chains below all came from one sample that was sequenced in a study of T cell changes during pregnancy in multiple sclerosis. Libraries were prepared by immunoSEQ multiplex PCR; TCRdb keeps only in-frame clonotypes and omits some of them. This table has approximately 50,000 clones, approximately 93% appearing once. The input for sequencing was CD4+ T cells from peripheral blood mononuclear cells, taken in the third trimester of pregnancy. Receptor source: a female donor with multiple sclerosis, enrolled in a pregnancy study.

CDR3 loop: CASSQGDRPIQETQYF. The CDR3 coding sequence is TGTGCCAGCAGCCAGGGAGACAGGCCGATCCAAGAGACCCAGTACTTC. The chain couples TRBV14 to TRBJ2-5, with a tentative D call TRBD1 (6 bases). Germline CDR1 SGHDN, CDR2 FVKESK. V shed 3 bases and J shed 1 base, with 15 bases lying between them. The CDR3 spans 16 residues.

The V gene is TRBV7-2, the J gene TRBJ2-2; D is uncertain. The CDR3 loop spans 14 amino acids. V was shortened by 1 base and J by 1 base, with 4 bases between the two germline ends. Germline loops: CDR1 SGHTA, CDR2 FQGNSA. CDR3 residues: CASSLGVNTGELFF. The CDR3 region has the DNA TGTGCCAGCAGCTTAGGCGTGAACACCGGGGAGCTGTTTTTT.

The genes are TRBV7-8 and TRBJ1-1; 9 nucleotides match TRBD1. The CDR3 is 16 amino acids. The germline CDR1 and CDR2 sequences are SGHVS and FQNEAQ. The V gene end was trimmed by 2 bases and the J gene end by 1 base; junction bases not matched to a gene: 5. The CDR3 DNA is TGTGCCAGCAGCTTAAGGGACAGGGCCACGAACACTGAAGCTTTCTTT. Its translation is CASSLRDRATNTEAFF.

The chain carries TRBV7-3 and TRBJ2-2, with D possibly being TRBD2 (6 bases). Looked up from germline, CDR1 is SGHTA and CDR2 is FQGTGA. Trimming cost V 5 bases and J 4 bases, with 14 bases left between them. The CDR3 length is 15 residues. Here the CDR3 DNA reads TGTGCCAGCAGCCCATCCTCGCGGGGCACCGGGGAGCTGTTTTTT. Its protein is CASSPSSRGTGELFF. Filled out from reference TRBV7-3 and TRBJ2-2, the complete variable domain reads GAGVSQTPSNKVTEKGKYVELRCDPISGHTALYWYRQSLGQGPEFLIYFQGTGAADDSGLPNDRFFAVRPEGSVSTLKIQRTERGDSAVYLCASSPSSRGTGELFFGEGSRLTVL.

V gene TRBV7-2 combines with J gene TRBJ2-2, with D perhaps matching TRBD1 (7 bases). The germline V gene has CDR1 SGHTA and CDR2 FQGNSA. Trimming pared 5 bases from V and 6 bases from J, leaving 16 bases between. The CDR3 has 15 residues. The CDR3 coding sequence is TGTGCCAGCAGCATAGGAGGGGGCATCTCCGGGGAGCTGTTTTTT. Translation gives CASSIGGGISGELFF.

V and J are TRBV7-2 and TRBJ2-1, with 15 bases aligning to TRBD2. Germline V gene lookup returns CDR1 SGHTA and CDR2 FQGNSA. The CDR3 spans 16 residues. J gave up 4 bases and V 5 bases, and 3 bases lay outside the gene matches. The CDR3 DNA follows: TGTGCCAGCAGCCGTGGACTAGCGGGGGGGTACAATGAGCAGTTCTTC. It encodes CASSRGLAGGYNEQFF.

V and J are TRBV28 and TRBJ1-5; a possible D gene is TRBD1 (6 bases). Germline lookup yields CDR1 MDHEN and CDR2 SYDVKM. The CDR3 spans 15 residues. V was trimmed by 2 bases and J by 2 bases, leaving 10 bases between them. CDR3 nucleotide sequence: TGTGCCAGCAGTTTAGAGGGGGTTCGCAATCAGCCCCAGCATTTT. Translation gives CASSLEGVRNQPQHF. The variable domain in full, with the rest retrieved from reference TRBV28 and TRBJ1-5, is DVKVTQSSRYLVKRTGEKVFLECVQDMDHENMFWYRQDPGLGLRLIYFSYDVKMKEKGDIPEGYSVSREKKERFSLILESASTNQTSMYLCASSLEGVRNQPQHFGDGTRLSIL.

The chain links TRBV7-2 to TRBJ2-5; tentative D call: TRBD2 (6 bases). Germline values: CDR1 SGHTA, CDR2 FQGNSA. This CDR3 contains 16 residues. Trimming removed 2 bases from V and 5 bases from J, with 18 bases in between. CDR3 residues: CASSLPPGGTLETQYF. The CDR3 region has the DNA TGTGCCAGCAGCTTACCCCCAGGCGGGACCCTCGAGACCCAGTACTTC.

This chain uses TRBV29-1 with TRBJ2-3; 12 bases are a match to TRBD2. Per the germline V gene, CDR1 is SQVTM and CDR2 is ANQGSEA. The J segment lost 4 bases and the V segment lost 6 bases, leaving 8 bases of the junction unmatched. CDR3 length: 15 amino acids. CDR3 in DNA: TGCAGCGTGGGTGAGACTAGCGGGAGATCAGATACGCAGTATTTT. It encodes CSVGETSGRSDTQYF.

This chain links TRBV13 with TRBJ2-2; D possibly corresponds to TRBD1 (6 bases). The CDR3 is 17 residues long. V was pared by 5 bases and J by 6 bases, with 22 bases between. CDR1 and CDR2 (germline): PRHDT, FYEKMQ (reference sequence). The DNA of the CDR3 is TGTGCCAGCAGCCACTTCATCGACCTACAGGGTTCCGGGGAGCTGTTTTTT. Its protein is CASSHFIDLQGSGELFF.

This chain links TRBV7-9 with TRBJ2-7; 7 nucleotides line up with TRBD1. V was clipped by 5 bases and J by 1 base; unmatched bases: 8. Germline assignment: CDR1 SEHNR and CDR2 FQNEAQ (reference sequence). The length of the CDR3 is 15 residues. The chain's CDR3 is CASSLRRDRSYEQYF. The CDR3 bases are TGTGCCAGCAGCCTACGCCGGGACAGATCCTACGAGCAGTACTTC.

The rearrangement joins TRBV18 to TRBJ2-7; D is possibly TRBD1 (5 bases). The CDR3 has 14 amino acids. V lost 2 bases and J lost 6, with 14 bases in between. Germline values: CDR1 KGHSH, CDR2 LQKENI. The CDR3 DNA follows: TGTGCCAGCTCACCAGAAACAGGCCTTACCGAGCAGTACTTC. Translating gives CASSPETGLTEQYF.

The V call is TRBV6-5, the J call TRBJ1-6; D ambiguous. Per the germline V gene, CDR1 is MNHEY and CDR2 is SVGAGI. CDR3 length equals 12 residues. Trimming pared 6 bases from V and 6 bases from J, leaving 6 bases between. DNA for the CDR3: TGTGCCAGCAGGGAGACTAATTCACCCCTCCACTTT. This encodes CASRETNSPLHF.

The V call is TRBV7-2, the J call TRBJ2-2, with no clear D. This CDR3 contains 15 residues. Germline CDR1 reads SGHTA; CDR2 reads FQGNSA. Trimming left V 2 bases short and J 1 base short, with 8 bases between. Here the CDR3 DNA reads TGTGCCAGCAGCTTAAGCCCTGTGAACACCGGGGAGCTGTTTTTT. Translating it yields CASSLSPVNTGELFF. Looking up the rest from reference TRBV7-2 and TRBJ2-2 gives the full variable domain: GAGVSQSPSNKVTEKGKDVELRCDPISGHTALYWYRQSLGQGLEFLIYFQGNSAPDKSGLPSDRFSAERTGGSVSTLTIQRTQQEDSAVYLCASSLSPVNTGELFFGEGSRLTVL.

The chain joins TRBV11-3 to TRBJ2-7; 12 nucleotides match TRBD2. Germline CDR1 SGHNT, CDR2 YENEEA. With 7 bases clipped from V and 2 bases from J, the junction kept 6 bases outside the gene matches. The CDR3 is 15 amino acids. Written as DNA, the CDR3 is TGTGCCAGCACTGCTCTAGCGGGGGGGGCCTACGAGCAGTACTTC. This encodes CASTALAGGAYEQYF.

As regards this clone: An end of the junction differs from the germline gene, which may be a read error. The chain uses TRBV29-1 and TRBJ2-3, with D perhaps TRBD1 (6 bases). Germline V gives CDR1 SQVTM, CDR2 ANQGSEA. The CDR3 runs 11 residues. The DNA for the CDR3 is TGCAGCGTTCTTGGTCACCGGGACAAGGATTTT. The encoded protein is CSVLGHRDKDF.

The chain recombines TRBV6-6 with TRBJ2-5, with 10 bases matching TRBD2. From germline, CDR1 is MNHNY and CDR2 SVGAGI (reference sequence). This CDR3 is built from 14 residues. The junction had 6 bases not matched to a gene; V was cut back by 7 bases and J by 4 bases. The CDR3 DNA follows: TGTGCCAGCAAACGGTCTAGCGGGGGAGAGACCCAGTACTTC. Its protein is CASKRSSGGETQYF.

The V gene is TRBV7-6, the J gene TRBJ1-3, with TRBD1 as a possible D gene (5 bases). Germline CDR1 reads SGHVS; CDR2 reads FNYEAQ. This CDR3 comprises 14 residues. The V and J ends lost 5 bases and 4 bases respectively, with 12 bases between them. The CDR3 loop reads CASSPSGVGNTIYF. The CDR3 DNA reads TGTGCCAGCAGCCCGTCGGGGGTCGGAAACACCATATATTTT.

This sequence joins TRBV5-6 and TRBJ1-2, with D possibly TRBD1 on 6 matching bases. In germline, CDR1 is SGHDT, CDR2 YYEEEE. Trimming left V 5 bases short and J 7 bases short, with 21 bases between. CDR3 length: 15 amino acids. The CDR3 sequence: CASSPQGFGSSGYTF. CDR3 in DNA: TGTGCCAGCAGTCCGCAGGGGTTCGGTAGCTCTGGCTACACCTTC.

V gene TRBV9 combines with J gene TRBJ2-1; 8 positions match TRBD1. This CDR3 comprises 15 residues. CDR1 SGDLS and CDR2 YYNGEE come from the germline V gene. Trimming took 0 bases from V and 2 from J; bases not matched to a gene: 1. The CDR3 DNA sequence: TGTGCCAGCAGCGTAGGGACAGGGACCTACAATGAGCAGTTCTTC. Translation: CASSVGTGTYNEQFF.

Concerning this clone itself: Other DNA sequences from this sample encode an identical CDR3 as well. V gene TRBV5-1 combines with J gene TRBJ1-1; maybe TRBD1 (5 bases). Germline CDR1 reads SGHRS; CDR2 reads YFSETQ. The CDR3 covers 14 residues. Trimming removed 0 bases at V and 1 base at J, with 7 bases between. CDR3 residues: CASSLEGSNTEAFF. The CDR3 coding sequence is TGCGCCAGCAGCTTGGAGGGGTCGAACACTGAAGCTTTCTTT.

The rearrangement links TRBV28 to TRBJ2-7, with 7 positions matching TRBD1. The CDR3 spans 16 residues. V was pared by 4 bases and J by 4 bases, with 13 bases of the junction left unmatched. The germline CDR1 and CDR2 sequences are MDHEN and SYDVKM. CDR3 amino acids: CASSSVVRTGVYEQYF. CDR3 in DNA: TGTGCCAGCAGTTCGGTGGTAAGGACAGGAGTTTACGAGCAGTACTTC.

This clone was observed a few times. The genes are TRBV6-4 and TRBJ1-6; D might be TRBD1 (5 bases). The germline gives CDR1 MRHNA, CDR2 SNTAGT. Trimming took 5 bases from V and 7 from J, leaving 9 bases between them. The CDR3 extends over 13 amino acids. CDR3 sequence reads: CASSRGNNSPLHF. DNA for the CDR3: TGTGCCAGCAGTCGGGGGAACAATTCACCCCTCCACTTT.

The rearrangement uses TRBV29-1 and TRBJ1-2, with a weak D call TRBD1 (5 bases). V was shortened by 5 bases and J by 0 bases, with 10 bases between the two germline ends. The CDR3 contains 13 residues. CDR1 and CDR2 (germline): SQVTM, ANQGSEA. The CDR3 DNA is TGCAGCGTTTTGACAGATTCTAACTATGGCTACACCTTC. It encodes CSVLTDSNYGYTF.